The TCR beta chain under discussion was sequenced for a study of shared T cell receptors in the human thymus. The data were produced by immunoSEQ multiplex PCR, yet TCRdb's version contains in-frame clones alone and is incomplete. Of under 450,000 clones listed, 85% to 95% are singletons. V trimming: 1 base; J trimming: 7 bases; junction bases outside the gene matches: 5. In germline, CDR1 is LNHNV, CDR2 YYDKDF (reference sequence). The CDR3 has 14 amino acids. The sequence was obtained from a human donor. The chain employs TRBV15 and TRBJ1-1; 8 positions agree with TRBD1. Input material: thymocytes. DNA of the CDR3: TGTGCCACCAGCAGAGCCGGACAGGGTGGTGAAGCTTTCTTT. Its protein product is CATSRAGQGGEAFF.